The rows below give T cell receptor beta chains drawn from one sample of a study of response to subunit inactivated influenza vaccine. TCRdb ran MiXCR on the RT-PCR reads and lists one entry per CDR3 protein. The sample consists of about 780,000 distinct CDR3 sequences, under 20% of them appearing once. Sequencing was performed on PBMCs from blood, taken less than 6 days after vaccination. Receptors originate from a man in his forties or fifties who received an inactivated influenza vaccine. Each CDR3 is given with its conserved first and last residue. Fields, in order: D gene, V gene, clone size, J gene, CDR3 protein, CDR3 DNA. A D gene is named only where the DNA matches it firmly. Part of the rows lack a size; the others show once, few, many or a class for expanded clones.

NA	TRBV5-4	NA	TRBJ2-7	CASSLEVKGSYEQYF	TGTGCCAGCAGCTTGGAGGTAAAAGGCTCCTACGAGCAGTACTTC
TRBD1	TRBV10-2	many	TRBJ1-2	CASSEEVGTGRRGYTF	TGCGCCAGCAGTGAAGAAGTTGGGACAGGGCGAAGAGGCTACACCTTC
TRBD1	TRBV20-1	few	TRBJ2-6	CSARGGTGGPGANVLTF	TGCAGTGCTAGAGGCGGGACAGGGGGCCCCGGGGCCAACGTCCTGACTTTC
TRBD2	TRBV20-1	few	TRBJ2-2	CSARPGLAGGIGELFF	TGCAGTGCTAGGCCGGGACTAGCGGGAGGTATCGGGGAGCTGTTTTTT
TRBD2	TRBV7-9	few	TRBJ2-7	CASSRGLAGGIHEQYF	TGTGCCAGCAGCCGGGGACTAGCGGGAGGTATCCACGAGCAGTACTTC
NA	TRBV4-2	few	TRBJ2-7	CASSAILASSYEQYF	TGTGCCAGCAGCGCAATACTAGCCAGCTCCTACGAGCAGTACTTC
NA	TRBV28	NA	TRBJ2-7	CASSIQYEQYF	TGTGCCAGCAGCATCCAATACGAGCAGTACTTC
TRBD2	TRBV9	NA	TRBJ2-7	CASSARGGTSGYEQYF	TGTGCCAGCAGCGCACGAGGTGGGACTAGCGGCTACGAGCAGTACTTC
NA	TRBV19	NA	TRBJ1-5	CASSRRQVSGNQPQHF	TGTGCCAGTAGTAGGAGACAGGTTTCGGGTAATCAGCCCCAGCATTTT
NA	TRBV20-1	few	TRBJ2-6	CSARDTASGANVLTF	TGCAGTGCTAGAGATACAGCCTCTGGGGCCAACGTCCTGACTTTC
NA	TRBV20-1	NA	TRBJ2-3	CSARVWAGPPYTQYF	TGCAGTGCTAGAGTTTGGGCAGGGCCTCCGTATACGCAGTATTTT
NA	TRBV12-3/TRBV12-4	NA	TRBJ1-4	CASSARSDRLHEKLFF	TGTGCCAGCAGTGCCAGATCAGACAGGCTTCATGAAAAACTGTTTTTT
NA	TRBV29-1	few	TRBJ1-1	CSVEPGRRTEAFF	TGCAGCGTCGAGCCTGGGCGGCGGACTGAAGCTTTCTTT
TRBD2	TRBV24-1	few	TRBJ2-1	CATSGAGGRYSYNEQFF	TGTGCCACCAGTGGCGCGGGAGGGCGATACTCCTACAATGAGCAGTTCTTC
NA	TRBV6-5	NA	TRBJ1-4	CASSWGTGFNEKLFF	TGTGCCAGCAGTTGGGGGACTGGATTTAATGAAAAACTGTTTTTT
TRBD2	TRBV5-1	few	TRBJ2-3	CASSLTSGGAEGDTQYF	TGCGCCAGCAGCTTGACTAGCGGGGGGGCCGAGGGAGATACGCAGTATTTT
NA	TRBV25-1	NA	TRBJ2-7	CASSDMVEQYF	TGTGCCAGCAGTGACATGGTCGAGCAGTACTTC
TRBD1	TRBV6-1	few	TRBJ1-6	CASRTGQINSPLHF	TGTGCCAGCAGGACGGGACAGATTAATTCACCCCTCCACTTT
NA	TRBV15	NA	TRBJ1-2	CATSRQQGVYTF	TGTGCCACCAGCAGACAACAGGGCGTCTACACCTTC
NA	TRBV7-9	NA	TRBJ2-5	CASTIIREVETQYF	TGTGCCAGCACCATAATCAGAGAAGTGGAGACCCAGTACTTC
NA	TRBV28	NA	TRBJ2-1	CASSLKRVLPDEQFF	TGTGCCAGCAGTTTAAAGCGGGTACTGCCGGACGAGCAGTTCTTC
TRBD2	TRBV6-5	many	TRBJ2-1	CASSYSGLAGGGYNEQFF	TGTGCCAGCAGTTACTCGGGACTAGCGGGAGGAGGATACAATGAGCAGTTCTTC
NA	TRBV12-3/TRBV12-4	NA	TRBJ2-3	CASSLSQGWADTQYF	TGTGCCAGCAGTTTATCCCAGGGGTGGGCAGATACGCAGTATTTT
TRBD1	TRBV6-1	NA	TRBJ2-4	CASSPGQGAENIQYF	TGTGCCAGCAGCCCGGGACAGGGGGCTGAAAACATTCAGTACTTC
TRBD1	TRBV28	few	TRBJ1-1	CAGGDSRNTEAFF	TGTGCCGGCGGGGACAGCCGGAACACTGAAGCTTTCTTT
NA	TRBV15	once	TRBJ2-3	CATSRDSRVDTQYF	TGTGCCACCAGCAGAGATTCGAGAGTAGATACGCAGTATTTT
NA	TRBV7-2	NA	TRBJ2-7	CASSLAGDPLQYF	TGTGCCAGCAGCTTAGCGGGGGACCCACTACAGTACTTC
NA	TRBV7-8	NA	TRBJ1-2	CASSLGDTRYGYTF	TGTGCCAGCAGCTTAGGGGACACACGCTATGGCTACACCTTC
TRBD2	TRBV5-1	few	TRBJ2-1	CASTRLAGPNEQFF	TGCGCCAGCACCCGACTAGCGGGACCCAATGAGCAGTTCTTC
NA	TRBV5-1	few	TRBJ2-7	CASSLAGSAHEQYF	TGCGCCAGCAGCTTGGCCGGGAGCGCCCACGAGCAGTACTTC
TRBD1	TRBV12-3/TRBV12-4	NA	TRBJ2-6	CASSPRTGRTGANVLTF	TGTGCCAGCAGCCCACGGACAGGGAGGACTGGGGCCAACGTCCTGACTTTC
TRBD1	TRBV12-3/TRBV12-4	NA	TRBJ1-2	CASSPTGGYYGYTF	TGTGCCAGCAGTCCCACAGGGGGCTACTATGGCTACACCTTC
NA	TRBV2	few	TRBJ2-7	CASSDVNRSYEQYF	TGTGCCAGCAGTGATGTAAACAGGTCCTACGAGCAGTACTTC
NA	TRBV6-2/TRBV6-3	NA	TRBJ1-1	CATHASPQGMTEAFF	TGTGCCACACATGCCTCCCCGCAGGGGATGACTGAAGCTTTCTTT
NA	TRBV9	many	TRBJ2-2	CASSAEGGNTGELFF	TGTGCCAGCAGCGCAGAAGGGGGGAACACCGGGGAGCTGTTTTTT
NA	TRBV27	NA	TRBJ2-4	CASSPADRNLAKNIQYF	TGTGCCAGCAGTCCCGCGGACAGAAACCTAGCCAAAAACATTCAGTACTTC
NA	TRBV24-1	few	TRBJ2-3	CATSVFSADTQYF	TGTGCCACCAGTGTATTTAGCGCAGATACGCAGTATTTT
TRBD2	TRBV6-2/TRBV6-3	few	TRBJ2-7	CASSYYRLAGAYEQYF	TGTGCCAGCAGTTACTATCGACTAGCGGGAGCCTACGAGCAGTACTTC
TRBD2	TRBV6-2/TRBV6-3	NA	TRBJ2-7	CASRSAGTMGEQYF	TGTGCCAGCCGTTCCGCCGGGACTATGGGGGAGCAGTACTTC
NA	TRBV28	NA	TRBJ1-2	CASSFSLQYGYTF	TGTGCCAGCAGTTTTTCTCTGCAGTATGGCTACACCTTC
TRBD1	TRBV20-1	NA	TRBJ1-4	CSARSGTAATNEKLFF	TGCAGTGCTAGATCCGGGACAGCTGCAACTAATGAAAAACTGTTTTTT
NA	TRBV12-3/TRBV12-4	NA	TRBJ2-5	CAPGVPYF	TGTGCTCCGGGGGTACCGTACTTC
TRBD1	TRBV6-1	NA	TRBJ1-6	CASSRTGSYSPLHF	TGTGCCAGCAGCCGGACAGGGTCATATTCACCCCTCCACTTT
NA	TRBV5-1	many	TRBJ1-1	CASSLSTGLEAFF	TGCGCCAGCAGCTTGTCTACAGGCCTTGAAGCTTTCTTT
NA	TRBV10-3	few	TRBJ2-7	CATAIGGSYEQYF	TGTGCCACAGCCATAGGGGGCTCCTACGAGCAGTACTTC
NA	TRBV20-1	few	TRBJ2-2	CSAPSGTVNTGELFF	TGCAGTGCTCCGTCCGGGACTGTGAACACCGGGGAGCTGTTTTTT
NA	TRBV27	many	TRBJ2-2	CASSRRDFGTFTGELFF	TGTGCCAGCAGCCGTAGAGACTTCGGGACCTTCACCGGGGAGCTGTTTTTT
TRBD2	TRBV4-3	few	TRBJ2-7	CASSQDVSAGGYEQYF	TGCGCCAGCAGCCAAGATGTGTCGGCGGGGGGCTACGAGCAGTACTTC
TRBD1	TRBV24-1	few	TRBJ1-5	CATSEGTDPNQPQHF	TGTGCCACCAGTGAAGGGACAGATCCCAATCAGCCCCAGCATTTT
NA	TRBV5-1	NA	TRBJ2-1	CASSPTGFQYNEQFF	TGCGCCAGCAGCCCTACAGGGTTCCAATACAATGAGCAGTTCTTC
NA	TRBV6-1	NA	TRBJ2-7	CASSRGPMSYEQYF	TGTGCCAGCAGCCGGGGGCCCATGTCCTACGAGCAGTACTTC
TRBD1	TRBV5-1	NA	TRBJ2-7	CASSLSGTGGHEQYF	TGCGCCAGCAGCTTGTCTGGGACAGGGGGCCACGAGCAGTACTTC
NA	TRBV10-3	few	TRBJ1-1	CAIRKTLRGMNTEAFF	TGTGCCATCAGGAAAACCCTCAGGGGAATGAACACTGAAGCTTTCTTT
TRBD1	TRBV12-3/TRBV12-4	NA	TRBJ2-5	CASSPRRDRGQETQYF	TGTGCCAGCAGTCCTAGACGGGACAGGGGCCAAGAGACCCAGTACTTC
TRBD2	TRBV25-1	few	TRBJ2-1	CASSEVAGDNEQFF	TGTGCCAGCAGTGAGGTAGCGGGAGACAATGAGCAGTTCTTC